This T cell receptor beta chain was identified during a study of cytomegalovirus exposure and HLA in healthy donors. Study-wide results and limits: Later, an analysis found that common viral pathogens appeared to be linked with several of the most significant clusters. Under in vitro conditions, a few CMV-associated chains were confirmed as specific for CMV antigens. Roughly uniform depth of sequencing across donors was assumed in presence/absence analyses. A later analysis revealed that TCR association rates differed between HLA loci, peaking at DRB1 and bottoming out at HLA-C.

A word on this clone: As yet, its antigen is unknown. One end of the junction does not line up with germline, which may come from a read error.

The length of the CDR3 is 15 residues. Looked up from germline, CDR1 is MNHNS and CDR2 is SASEGT. 13 Jbeta primers and 60 Vbeta primers were used for the PCR. Clones were read by immunoSEQ multiplex PCR, and TCRdb kept only the in-frame ones, dropping some. The sample lists 250,000 to 350,000 clones, about four fifths seen once, with about 0.3% in the top ten. Input material: PBMCs. The source of this sequence is a girl between 2 and 10 years old in good health and CMV-seronegative. The chain has TRBV6-1 and TRBJ2-5; 8 nucleotides line up with TRBD1. CDR3 bases: TGTGCCGGCAGCCGGACAGGGCCCTTCGGAGAGACCCAGTACTTC. Translated: CAGSRTGPFGETQYF.